These 10 T cell receptor beta chains came from one sample sequenced in a study of T cell responses to AZD1222 COVID-19 vaccine. Sequencing used immunoSEQ multiplex PCR; TCRdb keeps in-frame clones, though not all of them. The sample lists about 150,000 clones, around 93% seen once, with over 7.5% in the top ten. The source was peripheral blood, collected on day 0 of AZD1222 vaccination. These receptor sequences come from an adult in good health.

The chain employs TRBV30 and TRBJ2-4, with D maybe TRBD2 (7 bases). CDR3 size: 14 residues. Germline CDR1 is GTSNPN and CDR2 is SVGIG (reference sequence). The germline V and J ends were trimmed by 2 bases and 6 bases, with 14 bases remaining between them. The CDR3, as DNA: TGTGCCTGGAGTTGGAGGGGGGGCCGAAACATTCAGTACTTC. Amino acids: CAWSWRGGRNIQYF.

The chain joins TRBV21-1 to TRBJ1-2. TRBV21-1 is designated a pseudogene. The CDR3 sequence is 13 residues long. CDR3 loop: CASHLTGAYGYTF. Written as DNA, the CDR3 is TGTGCCAGCCACCTCACCGGGGCCTATGGCTACACCTTC.

V gene TRBV7-6 combines with J gene TRBJ1-1; no firm D call. CDR1 is SGHVS and CDR2 is FNYEAQ in the germline V gene. The CDR3 is 14 amino acids. V lost 1 base and J 6 bases, leaving 12 bases between the germline ends. The CDR3 here is CASSLGSDYSEAFF. The CDR3 nucleotides are TGTGCCAGCAGCTTAGGGTCCGACTACTCTGAAGCTTTCTTT.

J is TRBJ1-1 and V is TRBV3-1 (or the pseudogene TRBV3-2); perhaps TRBD1 as D (5 bases). V lost 4 bases, J lost 1 base, and 10 bases lay in between. Germline V gives CDR1 LGHDT, CDR2 YNNKEL (reference sequence). The CDR3 consists of 14 residues. For the CDR3, the DNA is TGTGCCAGCAGCCTGAGGGGAGGGAACACTGAAGCTTTCTTT. Amino acid sequence: CASSLRGGNTEAFF.

The chain is built from TRBV4-2 and TRBJ2-2; D gene uncertain. This CDR3 is 14 amino acids long. Trimming removed 0 bases from V and 0 bases from J, with 2 bases in between. CDR1 and CDR2 from the germline V gene are LGHNA and YNFKEQ. DNA for the CDR3: TGTGCCAGCAGCCAAGACGCGAACACCGGGGAGCTGTTTTTT. Amino acids: CASSQDANTGELFF.

The chain is built from TRBV19 and TRBJ1-1; TRBD1 matches 7 bases. Unmatched junction bases numbered 6, after V lost 6 bases and J lost 5 bases. The germline CDR1 and CDR2 sequences are LNHDA and SQIVND (reference sequence). This CDR3 has 13 amino acids. The CDR3 DNA reads as TGTGCCAGTAGGTGGACAGGCCTGACTGAAGCTTTCTTT. It specifies CASRWTGLTEAFF.

This clone was seen only once. DNA for the CDR3: TGTGCCAGCGCTTCTCTCCAGGGAACTGAAGCTTTCTTT. As protein: CASASLQGTEAFF. The chain couples TRBV6-5 to TRBJ1-1, with TRBD1 as a possible D gene (5 bases). The V gene lost 8 bases and the J gene lost 5 bases, with 15 bases spanning the gap. Looked up from germline, CDR1 is MNHEY and CDR2 is SVGAGI. This CDR3 is 13 amino acids long.

A single count supports this clone. The chain employs TRBV30 and TRBJ1-6, with a possible D match to TRBD1 (5 bases). Deletions cut 3 bases from V and 9 bases from J, with 18 bases between. The CDR3 runs 15 residues. Germline V CDR1 and CDR2: GTSNPN, SVGIG (reference sequence). The CDR3 coding sequence is TGTGCCTGGAGGTCCCCCCGGGCTCAGGGTTCACCCCTCCACTTT. Translating gives CAWRSPRAQGSPLHF. The full variable domain, completed using reference TRBV30 and TRBJ1-6, is SQTIHQWPATLVQPVGSPLSLECTVEGTSNPNLYWYRQAAGRGLQLLFYSVGIGQISSEVPQNLSASRPQDRQFILSSKKLLLSDSGFYLCAWRSPRAQGSPLHFGNGTRLTVT.

The V and J genes are TRBV3-1 (or the pseudogene TRBV3-2) and TRBJ2-5; TRBD1 agrees at 9 bases. CDR1 and CDR2 from the germline V gene are LGHDT and YNNKEL (reference sequence). V shed 5 bases and J 5 bases; nucleotides not matched to a gene: 15. The CDR3 is 17 residues long. CDR3 sequence (DNA): TGTGCCAGCAGCTTAGGTTTTTTTACAGGGGGCGAGGAGACCCAGTACTTC. Translated, it gives CASSLGFFTGGEETQYF.

The V call is TRBV4-2, the J call TRBJ2-5, with 10 bases that match TRBD2. The V gene's germline CDR1 is LGHNA and CDR2 YNFKEQ. After removal of 6 bases from V and 4 bases from J, the junction contained 5 bases not matched to a gene. The CDR3 is 14 residues long. In DNA form, the CDR3 reads TGTGCCAGCAGTCGTAGCGGGGGGCCAGAGACCCAGTACTTC. Amino acids: CASSRSGGPETQYF.